The entry below gives a single TCR beta chain sequence along with its context. The data derive from a study of blood T cell repertoires in COVID-19. Looking at the study overall: Material from acute and convalescent COVID-19 was sourced from the United States, Italy and Spain.

The data were produced by immunoSEQ multiplex PCR, yet TCRdb's version contains in-frame clones alone and is incomplete. The data contain under 300,000 clones, approximately 85% of them singletons. This sequence was found in a woman in her twenties or thirties with acute or convalescent COVID-19. Sequencing input: peripheral blood.

The CDR3 DNA reads as TGCGCCAGCAGCAGCGGTCGGCCAGGTGAAGCTTTCTTT. Translation: CASSSGRPGEAFF. The chain joins TRBV5-1 to TRBJ1-1; no firm D call. Germline CDR1 is SGHRS and CDR2 is YFSETQ. The CDR3 has 13 residues. Trimming took off 4 bases at V and 7 bases at J, with 14 bases between the two ends.